Detailed here is one T cell receptor (beta chain). As yet, its antigen is unknown. This entry is derived from a study of cytomegalovirus exposure and HLA in healthy donors. Germline V gives CDR1 MDHEN, CDR2 SYDVKM. This CDR3 comprises 17 residues. Trimming removed 5 bases from V and 1 base from J; junction bases left unmatched: 12. General study points: A missense DCLRE1C variant was associated with V- and J-gene trimming of TCR beta chains in a later analysis, and an independent cohort replicated the association. Upon later analysis, TCR association rates were observed to vary by HLA locus, being highest for DRB1 and lowest for HLA-C. Analysis was performed later, and it showed HLA-associated TCR beta chains to be more clonally expanded than equally common others.

The PCR had 60 Vbeta and 13 Jbeta primers. Clones were sequenced by immunoSEQ multiplex PCR, and TCRdb holds only the in-frame ones, with some missing. The sample has around 150,000 clones; roughly 87% are singletons. The specimen sequenced was PBMCs. The genes are TRBV28 and TRBJ2-5; 8 nucleotides agree with TRBD1. This TCR was recovered from a man aged 50-59 years in good health and CMV-seropositive. CDR3 residues: CASSTSPGQVGQETQYF. The CDR3 DNA is TGTGCCAGCAGTACTTCCCCGGGACAGGTCGGCCAAGAGACCCAGTACTTC.